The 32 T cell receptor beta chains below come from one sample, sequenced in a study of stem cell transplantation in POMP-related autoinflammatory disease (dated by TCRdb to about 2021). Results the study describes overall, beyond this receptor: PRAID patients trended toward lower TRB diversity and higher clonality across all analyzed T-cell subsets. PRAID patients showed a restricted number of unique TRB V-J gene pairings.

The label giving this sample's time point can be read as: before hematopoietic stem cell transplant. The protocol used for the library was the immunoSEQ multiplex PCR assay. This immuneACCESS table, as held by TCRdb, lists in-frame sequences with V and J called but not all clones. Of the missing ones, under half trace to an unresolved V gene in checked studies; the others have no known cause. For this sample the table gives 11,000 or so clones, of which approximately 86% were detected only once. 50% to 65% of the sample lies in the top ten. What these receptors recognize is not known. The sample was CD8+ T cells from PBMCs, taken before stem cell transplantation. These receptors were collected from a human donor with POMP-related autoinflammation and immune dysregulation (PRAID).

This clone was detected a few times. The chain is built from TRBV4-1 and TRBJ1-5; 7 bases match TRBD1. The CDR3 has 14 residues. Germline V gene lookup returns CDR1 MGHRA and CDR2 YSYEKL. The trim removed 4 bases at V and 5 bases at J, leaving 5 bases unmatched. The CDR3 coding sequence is TGCGCCAGCAGCCTGGAAACAGGGGATCAGCCCCAGCATTTT. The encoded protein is CASSLETGDQPQHF.

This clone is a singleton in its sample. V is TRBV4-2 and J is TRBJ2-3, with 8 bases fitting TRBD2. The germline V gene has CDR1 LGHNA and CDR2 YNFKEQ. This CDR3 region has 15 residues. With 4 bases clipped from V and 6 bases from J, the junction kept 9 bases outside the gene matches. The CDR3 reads CASSPGLAPGDTQYF. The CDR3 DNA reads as TGTGCCAGCAGCCCCGGACTAGCCCCAGGTGATACGCAGTATTTT.

DNA of the CDR3: TGTGCCAGCAGCCCCCGAAGTGGCGGGAACTACGAGCAGTACTTC. Translation gives CASSPRSGGNYEQYF. The chain uses TRBV9 and TRBJ2-7; tentative D call: TRBD2 (6 bases). The CDR3 contains 15 residues. V was clipped by 4 bases and J by 3 bases, with 17 bases between them. Germline V gene lookup returns CDR1 SGDLS and CDR2 YYNGEE. Complete variable domain (other parts from reference TRBV9 and TRBJ2-7): DSGVTQTPKHLITATGQRVTLRCSPRSGDLSVYWYQQSLDQGLQFLIQYYNGEERAKGNILERFSAQQFPDLHSELNLSSLELGDSALYFCASSPRSGGNYEQYFGPGTRLTVT.

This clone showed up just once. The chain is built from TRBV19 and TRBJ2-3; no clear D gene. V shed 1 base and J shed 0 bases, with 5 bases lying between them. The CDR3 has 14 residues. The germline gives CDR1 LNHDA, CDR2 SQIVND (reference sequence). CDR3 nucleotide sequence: TGTGCCAGTAGTATAGGGGTTAGCACAGATACGCAGTATTTT. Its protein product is CASSIGVSTDTQYF.

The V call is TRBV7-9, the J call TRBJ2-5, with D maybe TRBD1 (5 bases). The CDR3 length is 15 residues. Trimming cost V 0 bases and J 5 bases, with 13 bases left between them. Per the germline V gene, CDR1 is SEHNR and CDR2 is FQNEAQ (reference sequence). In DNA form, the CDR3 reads TGTGCCAGCAGCTTAGCTTGGAAGGGGATGGAGACCCAGTACTTC. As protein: CASSLAWKGMETQYF.

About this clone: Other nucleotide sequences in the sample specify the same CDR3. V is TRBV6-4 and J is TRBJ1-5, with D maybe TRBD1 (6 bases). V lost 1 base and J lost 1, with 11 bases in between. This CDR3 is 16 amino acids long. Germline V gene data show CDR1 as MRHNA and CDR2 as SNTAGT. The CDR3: CASSDWGGGSNQPQHF. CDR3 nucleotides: TGTGCCAGCAGTGACTGGGGGGGCGGGAGCAATCAGCCCCAGCATTTT.

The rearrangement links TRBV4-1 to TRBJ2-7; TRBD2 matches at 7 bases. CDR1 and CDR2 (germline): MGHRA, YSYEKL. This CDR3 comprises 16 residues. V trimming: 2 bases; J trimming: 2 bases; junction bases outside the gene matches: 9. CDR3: CASSQLPGGGAYEQYF. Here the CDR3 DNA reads TGCGCCAGCAGCCAACTACCTGGCGGGGGAGCCTACGAGCAGTACTTC.

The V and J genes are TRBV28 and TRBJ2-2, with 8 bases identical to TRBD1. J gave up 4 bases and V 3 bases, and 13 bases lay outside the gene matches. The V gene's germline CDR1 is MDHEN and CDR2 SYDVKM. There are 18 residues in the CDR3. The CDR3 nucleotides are TGTGCCAGCAGTTTTGGGCAGGGGGCGGATTACGTCACCGGGGAGCTGTTTTTT. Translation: CASSFGQGADYVTGELFF.

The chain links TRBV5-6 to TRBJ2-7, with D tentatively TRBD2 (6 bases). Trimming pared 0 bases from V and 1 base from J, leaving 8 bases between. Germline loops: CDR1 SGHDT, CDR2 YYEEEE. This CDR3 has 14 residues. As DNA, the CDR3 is TGTGCCAGCAGCTTGGGCGGGGTATCCTACGAGCAGTACTTC. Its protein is CASSLGGVSYEQYF.

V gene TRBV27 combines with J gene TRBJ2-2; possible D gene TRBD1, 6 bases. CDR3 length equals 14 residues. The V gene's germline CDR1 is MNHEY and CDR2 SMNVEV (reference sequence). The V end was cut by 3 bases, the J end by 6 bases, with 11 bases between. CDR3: CASSFTGLPGELFF. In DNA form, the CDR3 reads TGTGCCAGCAGTTTTACAGGGCTTCCCGGGGAGCTGTTTTTT.

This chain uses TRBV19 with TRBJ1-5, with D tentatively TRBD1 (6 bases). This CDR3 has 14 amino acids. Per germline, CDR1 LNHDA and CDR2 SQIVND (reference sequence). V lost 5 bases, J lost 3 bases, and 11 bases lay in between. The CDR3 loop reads CASSVGAFNQPQHF. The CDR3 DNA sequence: TGTGCCAGTAGTGTGGGGGCTTTCAATCAGCCCCAGCATTTT.

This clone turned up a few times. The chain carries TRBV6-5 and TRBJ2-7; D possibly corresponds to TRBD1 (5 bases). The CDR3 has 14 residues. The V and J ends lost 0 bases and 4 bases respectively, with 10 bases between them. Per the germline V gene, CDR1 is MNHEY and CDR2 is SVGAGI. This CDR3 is CASSYSGRGYEQYF. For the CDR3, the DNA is TGTGCCAGCAGTTACTCGGGAAGGGGATACGAGCAGTACTTC.

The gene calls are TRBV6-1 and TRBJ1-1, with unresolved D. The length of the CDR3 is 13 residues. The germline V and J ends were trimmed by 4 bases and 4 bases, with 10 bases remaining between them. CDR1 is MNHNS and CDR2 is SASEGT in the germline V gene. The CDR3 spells CASSGYPGTEAFF. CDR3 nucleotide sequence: TGTGCCAGCAGTGGTTATCCGGGCACTGAAGCTTTCTTT.

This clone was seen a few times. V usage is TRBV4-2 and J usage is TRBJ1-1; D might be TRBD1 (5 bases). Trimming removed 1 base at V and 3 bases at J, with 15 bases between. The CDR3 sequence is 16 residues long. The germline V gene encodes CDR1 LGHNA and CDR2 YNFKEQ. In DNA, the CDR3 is TGTGCCAGCAGCCAAGCGGTCGGGGGAGAGGACACTGAAGCTTTCTTT. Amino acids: CASSQAVGGEDTEAFF.

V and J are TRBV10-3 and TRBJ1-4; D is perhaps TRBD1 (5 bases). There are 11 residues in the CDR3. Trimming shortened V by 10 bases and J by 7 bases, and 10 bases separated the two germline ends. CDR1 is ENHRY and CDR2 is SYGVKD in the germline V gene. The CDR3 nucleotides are TGTGCCACGTTGGGGGGTGAAAAACTGTTTTTT. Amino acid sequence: CATLGGEKLFF.

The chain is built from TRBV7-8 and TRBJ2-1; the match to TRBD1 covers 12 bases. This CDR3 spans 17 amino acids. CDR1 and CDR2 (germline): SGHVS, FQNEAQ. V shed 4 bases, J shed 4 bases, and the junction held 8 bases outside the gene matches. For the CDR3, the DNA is TGTGCCAGCAGCTCCCTTCGGGGACAGGGGGCTTACAATGAGCAGTTCTTC. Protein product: CASSSLRGQGAYNEQFF.

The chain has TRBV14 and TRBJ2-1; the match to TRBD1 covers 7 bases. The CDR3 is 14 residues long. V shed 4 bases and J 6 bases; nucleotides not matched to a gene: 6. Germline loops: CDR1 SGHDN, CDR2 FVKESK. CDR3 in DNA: TGTGCCAGCAGCCCGACAGGGACGGGCAATGAGCAGTTCTTC. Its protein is CASSPTGTGNEQFF. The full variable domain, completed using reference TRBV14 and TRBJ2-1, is EAGVTQFPSHSVIEKGQTVTLRCDPISGHDNLYWYRRVMGKEIKFLLHFVKESKQDESGMPNNRFLAERTGGTYSTLKVQPAELEDSGVYFCASSPTGTGNEQFFGPGTRLTVL.

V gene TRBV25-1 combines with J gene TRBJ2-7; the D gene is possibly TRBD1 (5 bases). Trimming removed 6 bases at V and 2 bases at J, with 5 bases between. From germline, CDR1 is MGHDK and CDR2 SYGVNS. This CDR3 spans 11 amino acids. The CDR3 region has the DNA TGTGCCAGCAGACAGGCCTACGAGCAGTACTTC. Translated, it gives CASRQAYEQYF.

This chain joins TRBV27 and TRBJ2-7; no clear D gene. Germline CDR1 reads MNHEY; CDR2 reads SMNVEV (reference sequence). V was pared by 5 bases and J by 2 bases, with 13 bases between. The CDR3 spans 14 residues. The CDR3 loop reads CASSETGSPYEQYF. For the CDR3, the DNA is TGTGCCAGCAGTGAAACCGGGTCACCCTACGAGCAGTACTTC.

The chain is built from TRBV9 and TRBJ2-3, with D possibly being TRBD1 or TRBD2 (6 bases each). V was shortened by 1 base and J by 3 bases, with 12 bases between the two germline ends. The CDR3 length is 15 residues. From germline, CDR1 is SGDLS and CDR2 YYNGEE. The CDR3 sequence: CASSVWGAGTDTQYF. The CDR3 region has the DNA TGTGCCAGCAGCGTATGGGGGGCCGGTACAGATACGCAGTATTTT.

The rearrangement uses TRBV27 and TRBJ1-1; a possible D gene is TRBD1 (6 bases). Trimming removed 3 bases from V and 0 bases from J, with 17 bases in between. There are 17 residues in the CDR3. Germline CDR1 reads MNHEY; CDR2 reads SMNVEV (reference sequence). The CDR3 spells CASSLLGGVGVNTEAFF. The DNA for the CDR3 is TGTGCCAGCAGTTTGTTAGGGGGGGTGGGTGTGAACACTGAAGCTTTCTTT.

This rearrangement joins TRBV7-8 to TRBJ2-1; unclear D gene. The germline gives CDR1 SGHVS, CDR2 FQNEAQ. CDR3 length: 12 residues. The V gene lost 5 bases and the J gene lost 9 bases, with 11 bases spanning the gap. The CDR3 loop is CASSHTPSEQFF. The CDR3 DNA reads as TGTGCCAGCAGCCATACCCCGAGTGAGCAGTTCTTC. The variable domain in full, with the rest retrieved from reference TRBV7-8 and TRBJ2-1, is GAGVSQSPRYKVAKRGQDVALRCDPISGHVSLFWYQQALGQGPEFLTYFQNEAQLDKSGLPSDRFFAERPEGSVSTLKIQRTQQEDSAVYLCASSHTPSEQFFGPGTRLTVL.

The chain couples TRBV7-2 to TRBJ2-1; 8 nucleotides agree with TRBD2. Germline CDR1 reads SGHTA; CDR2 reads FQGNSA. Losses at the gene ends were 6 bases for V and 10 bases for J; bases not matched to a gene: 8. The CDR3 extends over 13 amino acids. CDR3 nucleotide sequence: TGTGCCAGCAGTCTACCGGGGGGGCTGGAGCAGTTCTTC. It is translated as CASSLPGGLEQFF.

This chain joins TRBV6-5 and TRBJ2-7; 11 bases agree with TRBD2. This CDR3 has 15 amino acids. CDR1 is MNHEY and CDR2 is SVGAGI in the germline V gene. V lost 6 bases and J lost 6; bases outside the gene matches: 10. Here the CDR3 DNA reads TGTGCCAGCAGGCTAGCGGGAGGACTTTTGAGCGAGCAGTACTTC. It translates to CASRLAGGLLSEQYF.

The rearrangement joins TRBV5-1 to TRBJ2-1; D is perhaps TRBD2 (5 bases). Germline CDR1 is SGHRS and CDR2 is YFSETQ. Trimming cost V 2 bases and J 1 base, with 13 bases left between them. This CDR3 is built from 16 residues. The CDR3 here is CASSLRGPESYNEQFF. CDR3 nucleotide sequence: TGCGCCAGCAGCTTAAGAGGGCCCGAATCCTACAATGAGCAGTTCTTC.

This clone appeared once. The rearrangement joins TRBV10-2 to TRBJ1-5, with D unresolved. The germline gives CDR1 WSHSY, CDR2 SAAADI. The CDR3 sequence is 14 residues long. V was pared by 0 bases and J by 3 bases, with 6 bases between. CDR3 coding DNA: TGCGCCAGCAGTGAGTCAGGGTCCAATCAGCCCCAGCATTTT. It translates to CASSESGSNQPQHF.

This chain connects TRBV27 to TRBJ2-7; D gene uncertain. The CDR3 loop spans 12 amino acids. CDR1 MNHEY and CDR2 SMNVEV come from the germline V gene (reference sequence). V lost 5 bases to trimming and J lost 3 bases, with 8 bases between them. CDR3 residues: CASSPDVYEQYF. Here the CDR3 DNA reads TGTGCCAGCAGTCCGGACGTCTACGAGCAGTACTTC.

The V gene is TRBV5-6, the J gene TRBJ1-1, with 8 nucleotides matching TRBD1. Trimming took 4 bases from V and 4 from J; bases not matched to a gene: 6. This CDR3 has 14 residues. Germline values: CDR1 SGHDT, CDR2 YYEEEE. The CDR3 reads CASSRQGWSTEAFF. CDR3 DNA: TGTGCCAGCAGCCGACAGGGGTGGAGCACTGAAGCTTTCTTT. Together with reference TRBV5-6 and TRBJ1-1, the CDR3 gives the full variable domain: DAGVTQSPTHLIKTRGQQVTLRCSPKSGHDTVSWYQQALGQGPQFIFQYYEEEERQRGNFPDRFSGHQFPNYSSELNVNALLLGDSALYLCASSRQGWSTEAFFGQGTRLTVV.

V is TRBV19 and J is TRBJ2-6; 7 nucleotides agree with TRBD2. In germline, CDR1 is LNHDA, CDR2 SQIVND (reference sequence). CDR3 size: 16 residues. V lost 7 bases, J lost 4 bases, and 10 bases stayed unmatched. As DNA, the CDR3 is TGTGCCAGTAACCCCCGGGGGAGGGTCGGGGCCAACGTCCTGACTTTC. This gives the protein CASNPRGRVGANVLTF.

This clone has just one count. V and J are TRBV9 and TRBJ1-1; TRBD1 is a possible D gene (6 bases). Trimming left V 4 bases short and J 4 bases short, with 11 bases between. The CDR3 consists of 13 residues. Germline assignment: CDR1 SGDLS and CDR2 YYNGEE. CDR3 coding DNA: TGTGCCAGCAGCCCGGGGGGCAGCACTGAAGCTTTCTTT. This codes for CASSPGGSTEAFF.

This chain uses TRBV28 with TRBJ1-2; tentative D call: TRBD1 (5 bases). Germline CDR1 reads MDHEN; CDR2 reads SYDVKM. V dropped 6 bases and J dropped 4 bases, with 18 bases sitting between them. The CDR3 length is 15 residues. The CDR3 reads CASSRRTGTAYGYTF. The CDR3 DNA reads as TGTGCCAGCAGCCGACGTACCGGGACGGCCTATGGCTACACCTTC.

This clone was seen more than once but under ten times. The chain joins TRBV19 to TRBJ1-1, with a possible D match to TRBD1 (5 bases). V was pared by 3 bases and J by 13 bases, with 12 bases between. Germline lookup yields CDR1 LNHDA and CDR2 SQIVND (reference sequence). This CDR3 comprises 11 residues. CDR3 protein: CASSISATVFF. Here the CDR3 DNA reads TGTGCCAGTAGTATTTCCGCGACAGTTTTCTTT. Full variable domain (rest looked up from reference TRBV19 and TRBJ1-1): DGGITQSPKYLFRKEGQNVTLSCEQNLNHDAMYWYRQDPGQGLRLIYYSQIVNDFQKGDIAEGYSVSREKKESFPLTVTSAQKNPTAFYLCASSISATVFFGQGTRLTVV.